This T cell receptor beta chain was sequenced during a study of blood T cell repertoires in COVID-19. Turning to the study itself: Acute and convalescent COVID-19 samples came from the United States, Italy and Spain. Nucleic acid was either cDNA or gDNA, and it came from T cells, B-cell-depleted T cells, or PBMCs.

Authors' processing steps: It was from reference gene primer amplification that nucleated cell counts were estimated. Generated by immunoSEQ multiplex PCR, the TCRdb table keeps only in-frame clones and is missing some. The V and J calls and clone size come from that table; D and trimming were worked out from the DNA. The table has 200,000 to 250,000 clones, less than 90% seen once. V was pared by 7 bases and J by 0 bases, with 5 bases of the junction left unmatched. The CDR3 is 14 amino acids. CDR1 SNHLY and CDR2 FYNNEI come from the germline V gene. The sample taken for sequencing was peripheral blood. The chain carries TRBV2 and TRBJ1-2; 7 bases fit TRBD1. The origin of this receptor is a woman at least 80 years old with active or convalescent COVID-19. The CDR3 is CASTRDSSNYGYTF. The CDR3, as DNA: TGTGCCAGCACCCGGGACAGTTCTAACTATGGCTACACCTTC.